This is a list of T cell receptor beta chains from one sample in a study of T cells in Graves' hyperthyroidism and ophthalmopathy. Each CDR3 protein is one row after TCRdb ran MiXCR on the multiplex PCR reads. The sample shows hundreds of thousands of distinct CDR3 sequences, approximately 14% of them seen only once. The sample comprised blood. These TCRs come from a young woman with Graves' hyperthyroidism. Both conserved end residues are part of each CDR3. The order of the fields is V gene, J gene, D gene, clone size, CDR3 protein, CDR3 DNA. D genes are given only for firm matches. Size tells how often a clone was seen (once, few, many) or the class of an expanded clone, and some rows leave it out.

TRBV5-8	TRBJ1-4	TRBD1	many	CASSYGQDPYEKLFF	TGTGCCAGCAGCTATGGACAGGACCCCTATGAAAAACTGTTTTTT
TRBV28	TRBJ2-7	TRBD1	many	CASSTTGLIGEQYF	TGTGCCAGCAGTACGACAGGGCTTATCGGCGAGCAGTACTTC
TRBV11-2	TRBJ1-1	NA	many	CASLKSQGRNMNTEAFF	TGTGCCAGCCTGAAAAGCCAGGGGCGGAATATGAACACTGAAGCTTTCTTT
TRBV20-1	TRBJ2-1	NA	many	CTPTGSDEQFF	TGCACTCCCACGGGTAGCGATGAGCAGTTCTTC
TRBV24-1	TRBJ2-1	NA	many	CATEGAGSYNEQFF	TGTGCCACCGAAGGGGCCGGAAGTTACAATGAGCAGTTCTTC
TRBV7-2	TRBJ1-1	NA	NA	CASSLAVSREAFF	TGTGCCAGCAGCTTAGCGGTCAGTAGGGAAGCTTTCTTT
TRBV30	TRBJ2-3	TRBD2	many	CAWSVAASGRALADTQYF	TGTGCCTGGAGTGTGGCGGCTAGCGGGAGGGCACTGGCAGATACGCAGTATTTT
TRBV7-2	TRBJ2-2	NA	NA	CASSLRPPNTGELFF	TGTGCCAGCAGCCTCCGACCCCCGAACACCGGGGAGCTGTTTTTT
TRBV18	TRBJ2-3	NA	many	CASSPPSKGADTQYF	TGTGCCAGCTCACCACCGAGCAAGGGCGCAGATACGCAGTATTTT
TRBV18	TRBJ2-1	TRBD1	once	CASSEGQGGNEQFF	TGTGCCAGCTCCGAGGGACAGGGTGGCAACGAGCAGTTCTTC
TRBV13	TRBJ2-3	TRBD1	many	CASSRSTGGRVQYF	TGTGCCAGCAGCCGATCGACAGGGGGCCGTGTGCAGTATTTT
TRBV27	TRBJ1-4	TRBD1	few	CASRLTGGSEKLFF	TGTGCCAGCAGGTTAACAGGGGGCAGTGAAAAACTGTTTTTT
TRBV28	TRBJ2-7	TRBD2	many	CASTKLAEIYEQYF	TGTGCCAGCACCAAACTAGCGGAGATCTACGAGCAGTACTTC
TRBV20-1	TRBJ2-3	NA	NA	CSAQPTDTQYF	TGCAGTGCCCAACCCACAGATACGCAGTATTTT
TRBV4-1	TRBJ1-2	NA	NA	CASSQRGKGRAAVYTF	TGCGCCAGCAGCCAAAGGGGAAAGGGCAGGGCGGCCGTCTACACCTTC
TRBV3-1	TRBJ2-1	TRBD2	few	CASSQDQIMALAGGPKFF	TGTGCCAGCAGCCAAGACCAGATTATGGCCCTAGCGGGCGGCCCTAAGTTCTTC
TRBV6-1	TRBJ1-4	TRBD1	NA	CASSPDRGGEKLFF	TGTGCCAGCAGCCCGGACAGGGGAGGCGAAAAACTGTTTTTT
TRBV6-2/TRBV6-3	TRBJ2-5	NA	few	CASAGYKGGETQYF	TGTGCCAGCGCCGGATACAAGGGGGGTGAGACCCAGTACTTC
TRBV20-1	TRBJ1-5	NA	few	CSANSPPSGAQHF	TGCAGTGCTAACTCACCTCCGTCGGGGGCCCAGCATTTT
TRBV20-1	TRBJ2-1	TRBD2	few	CSARGLAGAGYNEQFF	TGCAGTGCTAGAGGTCTAGCGGGAGCGGGGTACAATGAGCAGTTCTTC
TRBV7-9	TRBJ2-1	NA	many	CASGLARREQFF	TGTGCCAGCGGGCTAGCGAGACGTGAGCAGTTCTTC
TRBV5-6	TRBJ2-5	NA	NA	CASSRPQYQETQYF	TGTGCCAGCAGCCGGCCACAGTACCAAGAGACCCAGTACTTC
TRBV24-1	TRBJ1-1	NA	many	CATSAANTEAFF	TGTGCCACCAGTGCCGCAAACACTGAAGCTTTCTTT
TRBV7-9	TRBJ2-3	TRBD2	few	CASSYTSGRMDTQYF	TGTGCCAGCAGCTATACTAGCGGGAGGATGGATACGCAGTATTTT
TRBV3-1	TRBJ2-4	NA	few	CASSQMDIAKNIQYF	TGTGCCAGCAGCCAAATGGACATAGCCAAAAACATTCAGTACTTC
TRBV12-3/TRBV12-4	TRBJ2-1	TRBD2	many	CASSPRGGRNEQFF	TGTGCCAGCAGTCCGCGGGGGGGAAGGAATGAGCAGTTCTTC
TRBV15	TRBJ1-5	NA	many	CATSRDGQPQHF	TGTGCCACCAGCAGAGATGGTCAGCCCCAGCATTTT
TRBV2	TRBJ2-7	TRBD1	many	CASNWQPGQGDEQYF	TGTGCCAGCAATTGGCAGCCGGGACAGGGAGACGAGCAGTACTTC
TRBV5-1	TRBJ2-1	NA	many	CASSASPSSYNEQFF	TGCGCCAGCAGCGCGTCTCCTAGCTCCTACAATGAGCAGTTCTTC